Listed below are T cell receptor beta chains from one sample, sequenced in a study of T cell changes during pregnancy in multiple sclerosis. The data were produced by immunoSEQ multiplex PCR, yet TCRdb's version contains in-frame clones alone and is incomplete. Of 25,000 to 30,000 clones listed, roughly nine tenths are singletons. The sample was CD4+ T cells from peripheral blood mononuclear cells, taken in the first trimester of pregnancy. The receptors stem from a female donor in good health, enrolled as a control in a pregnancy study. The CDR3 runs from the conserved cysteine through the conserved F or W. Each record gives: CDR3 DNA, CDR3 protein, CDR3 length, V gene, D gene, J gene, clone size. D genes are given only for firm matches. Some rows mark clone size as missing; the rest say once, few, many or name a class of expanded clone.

TGTGCCAGCAGCGTAGGGGACAGGCGGTTCTATGGCTACACCTTC CASSVGDRRFYGYTF 15 TRBV9 TRBD1 TRBJ1-2 once
TGTGCCAGCAGCCTGCATCTCGGGACAGGAGAATACAATGAGCAGTTCTTC CASSLHLGTGEYNEQFF 17 TRBV14 TRBD1 TRBJ2-1 -
TGTGCCGGCGGGACAGGGGGAACCACAGATACGCAGTATTTT CAGGTGGTTDTQYF 14 TRBV28 TRBD1 TRBJ2-3 -
TGTGCTAGTGCTCTCAACTCTGGGACCCAGTACTTC CASALNSGTQYF 12 TRBV12-5 - TRBJ2-5 -
TGTGCCAGCAGCTTACTAGCGGGTACCACAGATACGCAGTATTTT CASSLLAGTTDTQYF 15 TRBV7-9 TRBD2 TRBJ2-3 -
TGTGCCAGCAGCTTAGGACAGGGGGTTTTTGAAAAACTGTTTTTT CASSLGQGVFEKLFF 15 TRBV11-2 TRBD1 TRBJ1-4 -
TGCGCCAGCAGCCGAAGCGGGACAGGGGGAGACGAGCAGTACTTC CASSRSGTGGDEQYF 15 TRBV5-1 TRBD1 TRBJ2-7 once
TGTGCCTGGAGTCGACAGGGAAAGGAAGCTTTCTTT CAWSRQGKEAFF 12 TRBV30 TRBD1 TRBJ1-1 -
TGTGCCACCAGCAGAGCGCAGGTGTCCTCTGGAAACACCATATATTTT CATSRAQVSSGNTIYF 16 TRBV15 - TRBJ1-3 -
TGTGCCAGCAGCTTAGTTAGGTCAGGTTATCAGCCCCAGCATTTT CASSLVRSGYQPQHF 15 TRBV7-2 - TRBJ1-5 once
TGTGCCAGCAGCAAGCAGGGTTTCGACACTGAAGCTTTCTTT CASSKQGFDTEAFF 14 TRBV7-8 - TRBJ1-1 -
TGTGCCAGCGCTAACCCGGGACTAGCGGGAGCAGGAGAGACCCAGTACTTC CASANPGLAGAGETQYF 17 TRBV2 TRBD2 TRBJ2-5 few
TGTGCCAGCAGGGGGGGAATGGGGGTCTATGGCTACACCTTC CASRGGMGVYGYTF 14 TRBV2 - TRBJ1-2 -
TGTGCCAGCAGCCTGCGACTAGCTCCAGATACGCAGTATTTT CASSLRLAPDTQYF 14 TRBV5-4 TRBD2 TRBJ2-3 -
TGTGCCAGCAGCCTCGGACTAGCGGGAGTGGATACGCAGTATTTT CASSLGLAGVDTQYF 15 TRBV6-5 TRBD2 TRBJ2-3 -
TGTGCCAGCAGCTTAGCTCAGGGGGCGCTGGTCACCGGGGAGCTGTTTTTT CASSLAQGALVTGELFF 17 TRBV7-6 TRBD1 TRBJ2-2 few
TGCGCCAGCAGCGTGAATTCAGGGTTAAGCACTGAAGCTTTCTTT CASSVNSGLSTEAFF 15 TRBV5-1 - TRBJ1-1 -
TGCGCCAGTGGGGTCCCGGGGAGCTACGAGCAGTACTTC CASGVPGSYEQYF 13 TRBV5-1 - TRBJ2-7 -
TGCAGCGTTTTTTCAGGCCAAGGAGGGTTGGATGAGCAGTTCTTC CSVFSGQGGLDEQFF 15 TRBV29-1 - TRBJ2-1 -
TGTGCCAGCAGCTCGCCGGGACTAGCGGGAGGAGGAACAGATACGCAGTATTTT CASSSPGLAGGGTDTQYF 18 TRBV13 TRBD2 TRBJ2-3 -
TGCGCCAGCAGCTTGAGTAGCGGGGGTAAGGGCACAGATACGCAGTATTTT CASSLSSGGKGTDTQYF 17 TRBV5-1 TRBD2 TRBJ2-3 -
TGTGCCACCCAAGCACAGCGGGGCTACAATGAGCAGTTCTTC CATQAQRGYNEQFF 14 TRBV7-9 TRBD2 TRBJ2-1 -
TGTGCCAGCACGACTAGCGAGGTTACAGATACGCAGTATTTT CASTTSEVTDTQYF 14 TRBV9 TRBD2 TRBJ2-3 -
TGTGCCAGCTCCTCGGACAGGGGGTATTACGAGCAGTACTTC CASSSDRGYYEQYF 14 TRBV6-1 TRBD1 TRBJ2-7 -
TGTGCCAGCAGGCTAACAGGGGGAGGGACCTACGAGCAGTACTTC CASRLTGGGTYEQYF 15 TRBV27 - TRBJ2-7 -
TGTGCCAGCCGCGGGAGGGGTCTGGGAGAGCAGTACTTC CASRGRGLGEQYF 13 TRBV7-8 TRBD2 TRBJ2-7 -
TGTGCCAGCCAGATGGGAGGGTTAGCGCCAGATACGCAGTATTTT CASQMGGLAPDTQYF 15 TRBV6-6 TRBD2 TRBJ2-3 -
TGTGCCTGGGGCAGGGCCCATGAGCAGTTCTTC CAWGRAHEQFF 11 TRBV30 - TRBJ2-1 once
TGTGCCAGTAGTATTCTAGGGAGTCAGCCCCAGCATTTT CASSILGSQPQHF 13 TRBV19 - TRBJ1-5 -
TGTGCCAGCAGCTTTTTGGGACAGGGGACCTACGAGCAGTACTTC CASSFLGQGTYEQYF 15 TRBV11-3 TRBD1 TRBJ2-7 -
TGTGCCAGCAGCTTACTAGCGGTCACCGGGGAGCTGTTTTTT CASSLLAVTGELFF 14 TRBV7-2 TRBD2 TRBJ2-2 -
TGTGCCATCAGTGTCGGAGGGGGCAGCGCTTTCTTT CAISVGGGSAFF 12 TRBV10-3 TRBD1 TRBJ1-1 -
TGTGCCAGCAGCTTAGAACAGGGTAGTTACAATGAGCAGTTCTTC CASSLEQGSYNEQFF 15 TRBV7-2 - TRBJ2-1 few
TGTGCCATCAGTGACGGGACTGCGGGCCGGGCAACTAATGAAAAACTGTTTTTT CAISDGTAGRATNEKLFF 18 TRBV10-3 - TRBJ1-4 -
TGTGCCAGCAGCGCTGGGGGGGACCTCTCCTACAATGAGCAGTTCTTC CASSAGGDLSYNEQFF 16 TRBV11-3 TRBD2 TRBJ2-1 -
TGTGCCAGCAGGTTGACAGCGAACACCGGGGAGCTGTTTTTT CASRLTANTGELFF 14 TRBV11-2 - TRBJ2-2 -
TGTGCCAGCAGTGACAGGGGGCAAGTAGCTAATGAAAAACTGTTTTTT CASSDRGQVANEKLFF 16 TRBV2 TRBD1 TRBJ1-4 once
TGCGCCAGCAGCCTACAGGGGGTCTCTGGAAACACCATATATTTT CASSLQGVSGNTIYF 15 TRBV5-1 TRBD1 TRBJ1-3 -
TGTGCCTGGAGTTGGACTAGCGGGGGAACAGATACGCAGTATTTT CAWSWTSGGTDTQYF 15 TRBV30 TRBD2 TRBJ2-3 -
TGTGCCAGCACCCAGGGGAGAGACTATGGCTACACCTTC CASTQGRDYGYTF 13 TRBV6-1 - TRBJ1-2 -
TGTGCCAGCAGTGAAATAGGACAGGAAGACCAGCCCCAGCATTTT CASSEIGQEDQPQHF 15 TRBV2 TRBD1 TRBJ1-5 -
TGTGCCAGTAGTCTCGGGACTAGCGGCTCCTACGAGCAGTACTTC CASSLGTSGSYEQYF 15 TRBV19 TRBD2 TRBJ2-7 -
TGTGCCACCAGCCAGGACAGGGGCTGGGGCTACACCTTC CATSQDRGWGYTF 13 TRBV15 TRBD1 TRBJ1-2 -
TGTGCCAGCAGCCGGACTAGCGGGGGGGCATACAATGAGCAGTTCTTC CASSRTSGGAYNEQFF 16 TRBV14 TRBD2 TRBJ2-1 -
TGTGCCAGCAGTGAAGCTACACCCCTCCACTTT CASSEATPLHF 11 TRBV2 - TRBJ1-6 -
TGTGCCAGCAGTTCCGCGGCCACGGGACATCTTTACGAGCAGTACTTC CASSSAATGHLYEQYF 16 TRBV28 - TRBJ2-7 -